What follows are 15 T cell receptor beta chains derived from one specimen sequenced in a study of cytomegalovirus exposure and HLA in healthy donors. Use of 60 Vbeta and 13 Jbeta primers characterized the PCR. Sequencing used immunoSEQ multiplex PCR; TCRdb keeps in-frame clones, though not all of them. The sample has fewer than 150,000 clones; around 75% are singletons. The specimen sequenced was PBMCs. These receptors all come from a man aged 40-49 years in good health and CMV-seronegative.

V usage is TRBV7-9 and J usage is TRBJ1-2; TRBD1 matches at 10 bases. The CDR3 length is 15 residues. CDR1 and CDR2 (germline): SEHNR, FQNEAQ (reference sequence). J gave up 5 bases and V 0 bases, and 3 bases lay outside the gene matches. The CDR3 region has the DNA TGTGCCAGCAGCTTAGCGACAGGGGGCTCTTATGGCTACACCTTC. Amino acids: CASSLATGGSYGYTF. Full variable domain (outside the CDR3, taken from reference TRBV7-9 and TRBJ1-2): DTGVSQNPRHKITKRGQNVTFRCDPISEHNRLYWYRQTLGQGPEFLTYFQNEAQLEKSRLLSDRFSAERPKGSFSTLEIQRTEQGDSAMYLCASSLATGGSYGYTFGSGTRLTVV.

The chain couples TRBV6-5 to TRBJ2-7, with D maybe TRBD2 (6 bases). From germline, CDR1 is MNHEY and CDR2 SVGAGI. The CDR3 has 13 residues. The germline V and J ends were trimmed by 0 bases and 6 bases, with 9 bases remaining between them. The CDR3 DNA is TGTGCCAGCAGTTACTCGGCCGGGAGCGAGCAGTACTTC. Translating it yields CASSYSAGSEQYF.

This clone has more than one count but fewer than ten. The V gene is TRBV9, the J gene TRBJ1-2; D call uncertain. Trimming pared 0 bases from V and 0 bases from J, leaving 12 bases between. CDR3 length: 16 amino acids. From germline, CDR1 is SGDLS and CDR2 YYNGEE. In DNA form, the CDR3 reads TGTGCCAGCAGCGTAGAAGGAGGGTTAGCTAACTATGGCTACACCTTC. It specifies CASSVEGGLANYGYTF. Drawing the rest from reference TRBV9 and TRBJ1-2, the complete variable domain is DSGVTQTPKHLITATGQRVTLRCSPRSGDLSVYWYQQSLDQGLQFLIQYYNGEERAKGNILERFSAQQFPDLHSELNLSSLELGDSALYFCASSVEGGLANYGYTFGSGTRLTVV.

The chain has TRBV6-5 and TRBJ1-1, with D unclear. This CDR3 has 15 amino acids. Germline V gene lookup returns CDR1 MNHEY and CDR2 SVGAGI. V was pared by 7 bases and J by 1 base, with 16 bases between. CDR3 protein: CASTRAFGGNTEAFF. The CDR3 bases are TGTGCCAGCACCCGAGCGTTTGGAGGGAACACTGAAGCTTTCTTT.

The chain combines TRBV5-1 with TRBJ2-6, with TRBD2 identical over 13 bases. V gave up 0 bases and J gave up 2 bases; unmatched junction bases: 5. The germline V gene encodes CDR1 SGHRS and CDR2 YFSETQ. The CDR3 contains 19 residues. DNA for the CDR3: TGCGCCAGCAGCTTGGAGGTACTAGCGGGGGGGCCTGGGGCCAACGTCCTGACTTTC. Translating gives CASSLEVLAGGPGANVLTF. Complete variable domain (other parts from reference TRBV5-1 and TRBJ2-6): KAGVTQTPRYLIKTRGQQVTLSCSPISGHRSVSWYQQTPGQGLQFLFEYFSETQRNKGNFPGRFSGRQFSNSRSEMNVSTLELGDSALYLCASSLEVLAGGPGANVLTFGAGSRLTVL.

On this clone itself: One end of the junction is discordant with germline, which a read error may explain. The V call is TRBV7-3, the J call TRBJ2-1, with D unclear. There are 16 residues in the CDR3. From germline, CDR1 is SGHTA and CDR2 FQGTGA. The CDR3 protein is CASSLTLAASYNEQFF. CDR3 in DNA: TGTGCCAGCAGCCTAACCTTGGCGGCCTCCTACAATGAGCAGTTCTTC.

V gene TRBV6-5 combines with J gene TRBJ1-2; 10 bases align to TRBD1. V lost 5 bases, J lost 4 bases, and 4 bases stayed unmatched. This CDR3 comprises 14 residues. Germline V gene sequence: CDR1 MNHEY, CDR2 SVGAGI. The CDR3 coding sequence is TGTGCCAGCAGTAGACAGGGGGCGGGCTATGGCTACACCTTC. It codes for CASSRQGAGYGYTF.

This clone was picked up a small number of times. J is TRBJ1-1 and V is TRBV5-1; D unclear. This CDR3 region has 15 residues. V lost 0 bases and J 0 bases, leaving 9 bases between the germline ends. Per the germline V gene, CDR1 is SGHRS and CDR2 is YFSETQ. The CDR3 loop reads CASSLDYRLNTEAFF. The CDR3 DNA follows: TGCGCCAGCAGCTTGGACTATAGGCTGAACACTGAAGCTTTCTTT.

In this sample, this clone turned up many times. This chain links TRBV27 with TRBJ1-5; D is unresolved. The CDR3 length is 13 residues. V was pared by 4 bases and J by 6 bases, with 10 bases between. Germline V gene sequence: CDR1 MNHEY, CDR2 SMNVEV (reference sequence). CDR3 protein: CASSYSRGQPQHF. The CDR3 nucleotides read TGTGCCAGCAGTTACTCGCGAGGTCAGCCCCAGCATTTT.

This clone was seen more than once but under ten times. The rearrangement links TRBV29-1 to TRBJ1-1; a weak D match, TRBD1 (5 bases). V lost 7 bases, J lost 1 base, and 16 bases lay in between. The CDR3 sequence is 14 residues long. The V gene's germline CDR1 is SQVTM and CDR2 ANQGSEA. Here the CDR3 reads CSALARAQNTEAFF. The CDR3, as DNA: TGCAGCGCCTTAGCCAGGGCCCAGAACACTGAAGCTTTCTTT.

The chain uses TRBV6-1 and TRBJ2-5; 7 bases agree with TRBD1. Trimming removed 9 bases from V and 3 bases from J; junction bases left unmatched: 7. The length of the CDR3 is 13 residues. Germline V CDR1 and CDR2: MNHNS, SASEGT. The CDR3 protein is CASTTGSEETQYF. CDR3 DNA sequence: TGTGCCAGTACGACAGGGAGTGAAGAGACCCAGTACTTC.

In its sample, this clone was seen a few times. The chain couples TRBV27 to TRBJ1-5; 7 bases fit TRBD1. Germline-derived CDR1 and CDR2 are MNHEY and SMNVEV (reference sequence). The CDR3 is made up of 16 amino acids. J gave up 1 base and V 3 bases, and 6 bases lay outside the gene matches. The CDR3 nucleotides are TGTGCCAGCAGTTTGGAGGGGGCAGGGAGCAATCAGCCCCAGCATTTT. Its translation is CASSLEGAGSNQPQHF.

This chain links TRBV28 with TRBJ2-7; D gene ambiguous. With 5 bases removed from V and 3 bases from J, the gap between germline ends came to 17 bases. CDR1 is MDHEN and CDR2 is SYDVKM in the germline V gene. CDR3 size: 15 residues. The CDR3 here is CASSPRQTPYYEQYF. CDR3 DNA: TGTGCCAGCAGTCCGCGGCAAACACCGTACTACGAGCAGTACTTC.

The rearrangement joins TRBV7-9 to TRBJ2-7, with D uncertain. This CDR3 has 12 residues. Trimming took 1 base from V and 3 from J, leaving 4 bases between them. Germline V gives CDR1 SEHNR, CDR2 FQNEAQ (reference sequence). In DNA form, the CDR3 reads TGTGCCAGCAGCTTAGACAACTACGAGCAGTACTTC. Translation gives CASSLDNYEQYF.

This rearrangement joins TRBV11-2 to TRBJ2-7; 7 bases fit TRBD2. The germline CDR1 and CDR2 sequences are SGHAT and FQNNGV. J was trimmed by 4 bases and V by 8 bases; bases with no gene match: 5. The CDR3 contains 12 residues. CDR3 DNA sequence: TGTGCCAGCGGCGGGAGCATGTACGAGCAGTACTTC. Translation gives CASGGSMYEQYF.